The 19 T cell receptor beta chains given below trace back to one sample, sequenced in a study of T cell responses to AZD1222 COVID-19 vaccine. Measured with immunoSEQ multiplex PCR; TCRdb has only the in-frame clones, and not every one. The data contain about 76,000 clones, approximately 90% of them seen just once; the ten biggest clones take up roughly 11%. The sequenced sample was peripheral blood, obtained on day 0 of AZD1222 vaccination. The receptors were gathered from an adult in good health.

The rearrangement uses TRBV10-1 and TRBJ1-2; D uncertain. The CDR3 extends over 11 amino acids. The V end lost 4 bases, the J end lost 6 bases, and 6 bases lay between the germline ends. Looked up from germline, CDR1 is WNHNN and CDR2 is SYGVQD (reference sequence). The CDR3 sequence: CASSVRDGYTF. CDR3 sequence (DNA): TGCGCCAGCAGTGTTCGGGATGGCTACACCTTC.

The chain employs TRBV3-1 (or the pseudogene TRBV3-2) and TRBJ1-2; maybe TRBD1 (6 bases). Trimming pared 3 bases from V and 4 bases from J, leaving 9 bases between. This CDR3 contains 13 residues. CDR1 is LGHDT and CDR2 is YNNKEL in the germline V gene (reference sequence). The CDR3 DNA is TGTGCCAGCAGCCAGGGGGCGAGCTATGGCTACACCTTC. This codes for CASSQGASYGYTF.

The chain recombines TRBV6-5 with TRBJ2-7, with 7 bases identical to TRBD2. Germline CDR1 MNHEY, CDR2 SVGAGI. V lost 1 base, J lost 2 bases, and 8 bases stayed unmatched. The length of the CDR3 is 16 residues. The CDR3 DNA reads TGTGCCAGCAGTTACTTTACCCGCCGGGGGGCCTACGAGCAGTACTTC. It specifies CASSYFTRRGAYEQYF.

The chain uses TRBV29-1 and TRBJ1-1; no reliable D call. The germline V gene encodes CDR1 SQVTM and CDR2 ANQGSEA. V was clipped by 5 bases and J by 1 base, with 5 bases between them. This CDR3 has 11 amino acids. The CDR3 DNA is TGCAGCGTTCGAAGGAACACTGAAGCTTTCTTT. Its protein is CSVRRNTEAFF.

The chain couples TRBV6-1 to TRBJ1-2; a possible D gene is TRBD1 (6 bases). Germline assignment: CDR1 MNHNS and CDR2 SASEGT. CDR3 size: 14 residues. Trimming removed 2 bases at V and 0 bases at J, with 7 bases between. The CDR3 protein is CASSERTANYGYTF. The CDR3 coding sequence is TGTGCCAGCAGTGAACGGACAGCTAACTATGGCTACACCTTC.

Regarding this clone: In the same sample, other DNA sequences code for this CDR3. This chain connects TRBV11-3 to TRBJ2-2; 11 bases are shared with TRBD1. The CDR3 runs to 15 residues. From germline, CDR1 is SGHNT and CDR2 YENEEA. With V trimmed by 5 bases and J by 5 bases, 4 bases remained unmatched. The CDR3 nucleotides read TGTGCCAGCAGCCGGGACAGGGGGTCGACCGGGGAGCTGTTTTTT. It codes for CASSRDRGSTGELFF.

The CDR3, as DNA: TGTGCCAGCAGTGGGCCAGCGGGAGACCCTGGTAACACCGGGGAGCTGTTTTTT. This gives the protein CASSGPAGDPGNTGELFF. The chain links TRBV6-4 to TRBJ2-2; 8 nucleotides agree with TRBD2. The germline V gene encodes CDR1 MRHNA and CDR2 SNTAGT. V was clipped by 4 bases and J by 2 bases; unmatched bases: 12. This CDR3 region has 18 residues.

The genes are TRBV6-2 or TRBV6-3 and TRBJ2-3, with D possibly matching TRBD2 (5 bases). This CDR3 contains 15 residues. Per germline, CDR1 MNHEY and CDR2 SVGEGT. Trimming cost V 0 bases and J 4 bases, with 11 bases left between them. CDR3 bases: TGTGCCAGCAGTTACTCACGAGGGTGGTCAGATACGCAGTATTTT. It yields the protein CASSYSRGWSDTQYF.

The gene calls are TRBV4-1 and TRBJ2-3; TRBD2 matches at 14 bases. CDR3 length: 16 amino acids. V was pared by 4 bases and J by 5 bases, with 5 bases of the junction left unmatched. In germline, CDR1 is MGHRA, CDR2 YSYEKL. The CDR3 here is CASSPRLAGGGDTQYF. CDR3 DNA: TGCGCCAGCAGCCCGCGACTAGCGGGAGGGGGAGATACGCAGTATTTT.

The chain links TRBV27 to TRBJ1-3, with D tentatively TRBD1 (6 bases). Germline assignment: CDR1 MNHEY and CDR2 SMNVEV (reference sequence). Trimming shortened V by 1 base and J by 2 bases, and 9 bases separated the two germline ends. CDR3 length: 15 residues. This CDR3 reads CASSLYGTTGNTIYF. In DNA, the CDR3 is TGTGCCAGCAGTTTATATGGGACAACTGGAAACACCATATATTTT.

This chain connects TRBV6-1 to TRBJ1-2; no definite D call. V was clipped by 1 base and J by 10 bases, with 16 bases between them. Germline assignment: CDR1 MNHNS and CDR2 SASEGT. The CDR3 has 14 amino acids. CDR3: CASSEGGGRWDYTF. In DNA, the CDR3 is TGTGCCAGCAGTGAAGGTGGCGGCCGATGGGACTACACCTTC.

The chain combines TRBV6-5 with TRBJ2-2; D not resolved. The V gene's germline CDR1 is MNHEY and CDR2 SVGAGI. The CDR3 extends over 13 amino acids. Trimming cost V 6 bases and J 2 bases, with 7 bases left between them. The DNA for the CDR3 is TGTGCCAGCAGCCTTTTAAACACCGGGGAGCTGTTTTTT. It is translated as CASSLLNTGELFF.

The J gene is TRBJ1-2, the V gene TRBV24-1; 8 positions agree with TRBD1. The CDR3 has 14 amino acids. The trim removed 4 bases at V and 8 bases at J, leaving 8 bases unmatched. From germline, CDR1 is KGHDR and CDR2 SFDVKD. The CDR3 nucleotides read TGTGCCACCAGTGACCCCGACAGGGGCGACGGCTACACCTTC. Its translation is CATSDPDRGDGYTF.

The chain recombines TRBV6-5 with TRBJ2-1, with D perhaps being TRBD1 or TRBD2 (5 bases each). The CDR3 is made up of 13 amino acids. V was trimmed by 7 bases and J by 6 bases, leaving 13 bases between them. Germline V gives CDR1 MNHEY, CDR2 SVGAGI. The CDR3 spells CASILDGTNEQFF. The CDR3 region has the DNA TGTGCCAGCATCCTGGACGGGACCAATGAGCAGTTCTTC.

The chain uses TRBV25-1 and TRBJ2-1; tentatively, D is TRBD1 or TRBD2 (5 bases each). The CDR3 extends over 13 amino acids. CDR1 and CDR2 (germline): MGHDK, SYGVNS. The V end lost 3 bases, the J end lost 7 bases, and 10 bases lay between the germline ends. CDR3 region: CASSDWGLNEQFF. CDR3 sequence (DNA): TGTGCCAGCAGTGATTGGGGGTTGAATGAGCAGTTCTTC.

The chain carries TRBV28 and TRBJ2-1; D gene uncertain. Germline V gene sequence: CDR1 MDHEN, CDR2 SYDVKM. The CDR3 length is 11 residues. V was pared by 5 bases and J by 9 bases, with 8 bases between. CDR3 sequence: CASSIRREQFF. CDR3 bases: TGTGCCAGCAGTATCCGTCGTGAGCAGTTCTTC.

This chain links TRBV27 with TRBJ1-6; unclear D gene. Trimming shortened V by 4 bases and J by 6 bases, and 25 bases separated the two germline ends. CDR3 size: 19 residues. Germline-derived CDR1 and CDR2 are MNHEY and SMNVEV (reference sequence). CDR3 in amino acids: CASSSTSPGRFSSNSPLHF. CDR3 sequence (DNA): TGTGCCAGCAGTTCTACTAGCCCCGGGCGTTTTTCCAGTAATTCACCCCTCCACTTT.

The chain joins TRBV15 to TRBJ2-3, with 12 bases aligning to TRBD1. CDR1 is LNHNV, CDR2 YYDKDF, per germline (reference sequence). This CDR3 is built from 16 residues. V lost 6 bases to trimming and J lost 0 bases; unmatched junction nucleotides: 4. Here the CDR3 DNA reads TGTGCCACCAGAGCGGGGACAGGGGGCAGCACAGATACGCAGTATTTT. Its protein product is CATRAGTGGSTDTQYF.

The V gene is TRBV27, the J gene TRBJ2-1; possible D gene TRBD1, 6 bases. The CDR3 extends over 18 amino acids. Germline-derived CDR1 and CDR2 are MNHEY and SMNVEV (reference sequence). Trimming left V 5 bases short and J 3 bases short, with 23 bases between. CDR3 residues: CASSKQGRAIGFYNEQFF. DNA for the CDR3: TGTGCCAGCAGTAAACAGGGAAGGGCGATAGGGTTCTACAATGAGCAGTTCTTC.